This T cell receptor beta chain emerged from a study of blood T cells in healthy people across ages. Study-wide points: Unknown CMV status may confound age-related changes in expanded clones.

Next came a second PCR, run for about 7 to 12 cycles, which used a sample-barcoded 5' primer along with a J-beta primer mix. TCRdb used MiXCR to reprocess the 5' RACE reads, holding one entry per CDR3 protein. The sample has about 1 million distinct CDR3 sequences, more than 35% seen once. This clonotype came up a few times. The antigen is unknown. From germline, CDR1 is MNHNS and CDR2 SASEGT. J lost 4 bases, V lost 2 bases, and 13 bases had no gene match. The CDR3 covers 17 residues. The specimen was blood. The clonotype originates from a woman in her sixties or seventies in good health. The chain is built from TRBV6-1 and TRBJ2-5; 7 nucleotides agree with TRBD2. CDR3 in amino acids: CASSERGGSAFGETQYF. The CDR3 DNA is TGTGCCAGCAGTGAACGGGGCGGGAGTGCATTCGGAGAGACCCAGTACTTC.